The source of this T cell receptor beta chain is a study of T cell repertoires in cytomegalovirus infection (dated by TCRdb to the late 2010s). About the study as a whole: The peptide stimulations were aimed at well-studied HLA-B-restricted epitopes as well as recently identified HLA-C-restricted CMV epitopes, whose presentation resists viral immunomodulation. Because public TCR beta signatures pointed to carriage of CMV infection together with the matching HLA type, the HLA type of each donor mattered for the analysis.

Results and caveats for the whole study, not just this receptor: The ex vivo response was dominated by HLA-C-restricted CMV-specific TCR beta clonotypes, and the single most frequent clonotype in two of eight donors was supplied by these HLA-C-restricted clonotypes. Carriers of CMV infection plus the relevant HLA type were discriminated by the cumulative frequency of public TCR beta family members in the study cohort and in an independent approximately 340-donor cohort.

This clonotype was detected ten times or more. The antigen it recognizes is unknown. The sample holds no much larger clone one base away, and base qualities are not on file. The treatment or condition label corresponds to: in vitro stimulation with specific CMV peptide epitopes to enrich CMV-specific T cells. The listed sequencing device is Illumina HiSeq 1500. Using fastp trimming at Q25 and MiXCR clonotype assembly, TCRdb reanalyzed the public sequencing data and kept in-frame beta chains. Entries are consolidated by CDR3 protein sequence, retaining the most common genes and DNA. The sample table lists fewer than 1,000,000 distinct CDR3 sequences, around 29% of them with a count of one. The top ten hold over 13% of the sample. Per the germline V gene (reference sequence), SEHNR is the CDR1 and FQNEAQ is the CDR2. Clipping removes 2 bases from V and 3 bases from J, with 6 as the unmatched junction base count. The CDR3 runs 16 amino acids, cysteine and phenylalanine included. CDR3 DNA only is kept here, 48 bases in frame from base 1.

This TCR came from a human donor in good health (CMV status not recorded). Some clones in this sample may be carry-over from other donors' samples. Recombination linked TRBV7-9 to TRBJ2-2; TRBD2 fits 7 bases in the junction. The starting material was cultured CD8+ T cells from PBMCs, obtained from culture after CMV antigen stimulation. CDR3 region: CASSLRPGRDTGELFF. The sequenced DNA is TGTGCCAGCAGCTTACGTCCGGGGAGGGACACCGGGGAGCTGTTTTTT.